These 9 T cell receptor beta chains originate from one sample sequenced in a study of OX40 agonist ivuxolimab in advanced cancers. Some clones are missing from TCRdb's copy, which holds only in-frame ones; the method was immunoSEQ multiplex PCR. The sample carries fewer than 100,000 clones, 70% to 90% recorded once. The sequencing used CD4+ or CD8+ T cells sorted from blood, collected in a trial of the OX40 agonist ivuxolimab. These receptors originate from an adult with an advanced solid tumor such as melanoma, head and neck, liver or kidney cancer.

Here the CDR3 reads CASSYLGTLTGELFF. In nucleotides, the CDR3 is TGCGCCAGCAGCTATCTCGGGACACTTACCGGGGAGCTGTTTTTT. The chain joins TRBV5-1 to TRBJ2-2; D might be TRBD1 (6 bases). This CDR3 has 15 residues. Germline V gene sequence: CDR1 SGHRS, CDR2 YFSETQ. Trimming removed 3 bases at V and 5 bases at J, with 14 bases between.

This clone has only a few counts. In DNA, the CDR3 is TGCGCCAGCAGCTTGGGCCCCCCCCAGGGAGCCCCAGTGGCCCAGTACTTC. It encodes CASSLGPPQGAPVAQYF. The chain couples TRBV5-1 to TRBJ2-5; D might be TRBD1 or TRBD2, each matching 5 bases. V was trimmed by 0 bases and J by 9 bases, leaving 24 bases between them. There are 17 residues in the CDR3. Germline CDR1 and CDR2: SGHRS and YFSETQ.

The chain recombines TRBV6-5 with TRBJ2-1; D is tentatively TRBD1 or TRBD2 (6 bases each). Per germline, CDR1 MNHEY and CDR2 SVGAGI. Trimming shortened V by 5 bases and J by 0 bases, and 11 bases separated the two germline ends. CDR3 length equals 15 residues. The chain's CDR3 is CASSQGGSSYNEQFF. CDR3 coding DNA: TGTGCCAGCAGTCAAGGGGGGAGCTCCTACAATGAGCAGTTCTTC.

This sequence joins TRBV10-3 and TRBJ2-7; no definite D call. CDR1 and CDR2 (germline): ENHRY, SYGVKD. Trimming stripped 1 base from V and 2 bases from J, with 9 bases between. The CDR3 consists of 14 residues. CDR3 in DNA: TGTGCCATCAGTGAGTTTCCACCCCCCTACGAGCAGTACTTC. Its protein product is CAISEFPPPYEQYF.

As for this clone: The germline gene is not matched at one end of the junction; a read error may be the cause. V usage is TRBV5-1 and J usage is TRBJ2-5, with TRBD2 matching 7 bases. Per the germline V gene, CDR1 is SGHRS and CDR2 is YFSETQ. The CDR3 has 14 amino acids. CDR3 residues: CASSDLAVQQTQYF. The CDR3 DNA reads as TGCGCCAGCAGCGATCTAGCGGTCCAACAGACCCAGTACTTC. Supplemented by reference TRBV5-1 and TRBJ2-5, the full variable domain reads KAGVTQTPRYLIKTRGQQVTLSCSPISGHRSVSWYQQTPGQGLQFLFEYFSETQRNKGNFPGRFSGRQFSNSRSEMNVSTLELGDSALYLCASSDLAVQQTQYFGPGTRLLVL.

The chain employs TRBV7-9 and TRBJ2-3; TRBD1 or TRBD2 may be the D gene (6 bases each). The ends were cut back, 5 bases at V and 0 bases at J, with 12 bases in the middle. There are 15 residues in the CDR3. Germline values: CDR1 SEHNR, CDR2 FQNEAQ (reference sequence). The CDR3 spells CASSPGAGSTDTQYF. DNA for the CDR3: TGTGCCAGCAGCCCAGGGGCGGGGAGCACAGATACGCAGTATTTT.

This chain links TRBV2 with TRBJ1-1; tentative D call: TRBD1 (6 bases). Per the germline V gene, CDR1 is SNHLY and CDR2 is FYNNEI. The CDR3 has 14 residues. Trimming took off 3 bases at V and 6 bases at J, with 14 bases between the two ends. CDR3 residues: CASSDLGGDPEAFF. CDR3 bases: TGTGCCAGCAGTGACCTAGGGGGGGACCCTGAAGCTTTCTTT.

The chain carries TRBV5-1 and TRBJ1-1; a weak D match, TRBD1 (5 bases). Trimming cost V 4 bases and J 1 base, with 8 bases left between them. This CDR3 region has 13 residues. Germline CDR1 SGHRS, CDR2 YFSETQ. CDR3 in DNA: TGCGCCAGCAGCGGGACTGAGAACACTGAAGCTTTCTTT. Its protein product is CASSGTENTEAFF.

J is TRBJ2-2 and V is TRBV15; D may be TRBD2 (6 bases). The CDR3 sequence is 18 residues long. Germline CDR1 LNHNV, CDR2 YYDKDF (reference sequence). V gave up 1 base and J gave up 3 bases, with 18 bases separating them. CDR3 nucleotides: TGTGCCACCAGCAGAGGGAAAAGGGGAGGTATTGACACCGGGGAGCTGTTTTTT. As protein: CATSRGKRGGIDTGELFF.